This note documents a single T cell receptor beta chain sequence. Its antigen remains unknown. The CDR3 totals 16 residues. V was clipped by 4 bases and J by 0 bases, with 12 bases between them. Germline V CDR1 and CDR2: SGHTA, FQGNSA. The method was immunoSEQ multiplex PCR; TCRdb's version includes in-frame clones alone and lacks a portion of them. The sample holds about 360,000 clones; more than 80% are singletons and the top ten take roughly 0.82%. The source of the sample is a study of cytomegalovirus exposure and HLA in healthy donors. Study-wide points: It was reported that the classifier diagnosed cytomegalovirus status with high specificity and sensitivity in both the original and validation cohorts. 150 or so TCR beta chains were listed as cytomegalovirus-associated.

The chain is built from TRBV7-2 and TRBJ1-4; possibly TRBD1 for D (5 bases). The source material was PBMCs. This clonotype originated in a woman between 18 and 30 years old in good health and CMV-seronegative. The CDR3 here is CASSWNGGATNEKLFF. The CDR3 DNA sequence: TGTGCCAGCAGCTGGAATGGGGGGGCAACTAATGAAAAACTGTTTTTT.